The 5 T cell receptor beta chains presented below share a single source sample, sequenced in a study of tumor and adjacent non-tumor tissue in lung cancer (dated by TCRdb to the late 2010s). RNA was isolated from bulk, unsorted tissue, and RNA quality was assessed with a NanoDrop ND-1000 and an Agilent 2100. Libraries were constructed by multiplex PCR. Instrument used: Illumina HiSeq 2500. TCRbeta libraries were constructed through three rounds of nested PCR with primers (Table S4) according to protocols adapted from ARM-PCR. TCRdb reworked the public reads: Q25 trimming with fastp, MiXCR clone assembly, productive beta chains retained. A single entry per CDR3 protein holds the most common genes and DNA from its merged rows. This sample comprises tens of thousands of distinct CDR3 sequences, roughly 80% of them detected only once. Roughly 12% of the sample belongs to the ten largest clones. The sample consisted of lung tumor tissue. Source of these receptors: a woman aged 45 to 65 with non-small cell lung cancer.

On this clonotype: A clone one base away is much larger, so this may be a read error. The rearrangement joins TRBV28 to TRBJ1-4; D possibly corresponds to TRBD1 (5 bases). The CDR3 contains 15 residues. The germline gives CDR1 MDHEN, CDR2 SYDVKM. CDR3 region: CASSFLSWTSEKVFF. CDR3 DNA sequence: TGTGCCAGCAGTTTTCTAAGTTGGACAAGTGAAAAAGTGTTTTTT.

Comments on this clonotype: This sequence may be a read error, since a much larger clone differs from it by one base. Likely a read error: the CDR3 ends without its conserved phenylalanine or tryptophan. The chain has TRBV24-1 and TRBJ1-5; TRBD1 might be the D (5 bases). The CDR3 length is 12 residues. V shed 8 bases and J shed 7 bases, with 11 bases lying between them. In germline, CDR1 is KGHDR, CDR2 SFDVKD. The CDR3 nucleotides are TGTGCCACCAAGCCGTGGGGCCAGCCCCAGCATGTT. It translates to CATKPWGQPQHV.

In its sample, this clonotype was seen many times. This chain joins TRBV28 and TRBJ1-5, with unresolved D. V was cut by 2 bases and J by 6 bases, with 11 bases left in between. Germline V CDR1 and CDR2: MDHEN, SYDVKM. This CDR3 is built from 14 residues. The CDR3 DNA sequence: TGTGCCAGCAGTTTACAGGACTGGGGTCAGCCCCAGCATTTT. Amino acids: CASSLQDWGQPQHF. The variable domain in full, with the rest retrieved from reference TRBV28 and TRBJ1-5, is DVKVTQSSRYLVKRTGEKVFLECVQDMDHENMFWYRQDPGLGLRLIYFSYDVKMKEKGDIPEGYSVSREKKERFSLILESASTNQTSMYLCASSLQDWGQPQHFGDGTRLSIL.

On this clonotype: The CDR3 carries no conserved terminal phenylalanine or tryptophan, so it likely arises from a read error. This sequence joins TRBV11-3 and TRBJ1-2; D uncertain. Deletions cut 10 bases from V and 11 bases from J, with 20 bases between. The germline gives CDR1 SGHNT, CDR2 YENEEA. There are 12 residues in the CDR3. CDR3 DNA: TGTGCCACCAAGGCGGGCTGCTATGATTACACCTCC. Translated: CATKAGCYDYTS.

In regard to this clonotype: With a much larger clone just one base away, this may be a read error. This likely comes from a read error, as the CDR3 has no conserved phenylalanine or tryptophan at its end. The gene calls are TRBV30 and TRBJ2-1; D is unresolved. V was pared by 0 bases and J by 7 bases, with 13 bases between. This CDR3 is built from 14 residues. Germline assignment: CDR1 GTSNPN and CDR2 SVGIG (reference sequence). The CDR3 nucleotides read TGTGCCTGGAGTGTAGTTTTGACCCGAAATGAGCAGTTCTCC. Translated: CAWSVVLTRNEQFS.